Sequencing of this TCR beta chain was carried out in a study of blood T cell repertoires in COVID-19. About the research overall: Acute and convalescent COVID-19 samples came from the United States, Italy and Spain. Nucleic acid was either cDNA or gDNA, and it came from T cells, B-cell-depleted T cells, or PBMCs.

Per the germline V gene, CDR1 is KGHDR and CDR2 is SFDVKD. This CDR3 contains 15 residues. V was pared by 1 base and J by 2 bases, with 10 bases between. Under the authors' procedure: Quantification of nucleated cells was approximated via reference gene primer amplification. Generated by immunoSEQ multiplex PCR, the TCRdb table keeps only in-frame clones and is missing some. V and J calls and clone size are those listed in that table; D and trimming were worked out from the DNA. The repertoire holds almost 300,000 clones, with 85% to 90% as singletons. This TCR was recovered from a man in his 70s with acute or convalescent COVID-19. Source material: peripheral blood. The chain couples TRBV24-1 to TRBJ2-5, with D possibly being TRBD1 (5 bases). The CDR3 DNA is TGTGCCACCAGTGATTTTCAGGGAATACAAGAGACCCAGTACTTC. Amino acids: CATSDFQGIQETQYF.